These T cell receptor beta chains were read from a single sample in a study of blood T cell repertoires in COVID-19. The assay was immunoSEQ multiplex PCR, and TCRdb's table has in-frame clones only and misses some. The repertoire holds under 110,000 clones, with 90% to 95% as singletons. What was sequenced was peripheral blood. The receptors were gathered from a man aged 45 to 65 with acute or convalescent COVID-19. Each CDR3 is given with its conserved first and last residue. The order of the fields is V gene, J gene, D gene, clone size, CDR3 DNA, CDR3 protein. The D gene is left open where the match is weak. Expanded clones are given a class, and other clones once, few, many or no size at all.

v_gene: TRBV7-9
j_gene: TRBJ1-3
d_gene: -
abundance: -
CDR3nt: TGTGCCGTCAGTCGAGGGCCTGGAAACACCATATATTTT
CDR3aa: CAVSRGPGNTIYF

v_gene: TRBV5-1
j_gene: TRBJ1-2
d_gene: -
abundance: -
CDR3nt: TGCGCCAGCAGCAGGGAGGGTATTGAGAGCTACACCTTC
CDR3aa: CASSREGIESYTF

v_gene: TRBV6-5
j_gene: TRBJ1-6
d_gene: -
abundance: -
CDR3nt: TGTGCCAGCAGTTATGGTGACAGGACGAATTCACCCCTCCACTTT
CDR3aa: CASSYGDRTNSPLHF

v_gene: TRBV6-5
j_gene: TRBJ1-5
d_gene: -
abundance: -
CDR3nt: TGTGCCAGCAGACCGACAGTTAATAGCAATCAGCCCCAGCATTTT
CDR3aa: CASRPTVNSNQPQHF

v_gene: TRBV19
j_gene: TRBJ1-1
d_gene: TRBD1
abundance: -
CDR3nt: TGTGCCAGTAGTTCCTCATCAGGGGGAGACACTGAAGCTTTCTTT
CDR3aa: CASSSSSGGDTEAFF

v_gene: TRBV18
j_gene: TRBJ1-4
d_gene: TRBD1
abundance: -
CDR3nt: TGTGCCAGCTCTCCTACGCTGACAGGGAATGAAAAACTGTTTTTT
CDR3aa: CASSPTLTGNEKLFF

v_gene: TRBV7-9
j_gene: TRBJ1-1
d_gene: -
abundance: -
CDR3nt: TGTGCCAGCAGCTTCGGGGGGGGCACTGAAGCTTTCTTT
CDR3aa: CASSFGGGTEAFF

v_gene: TRBV29-1
j_gene: TRBJ2-3
d_gene: -
abundance: -
CDR3nt: -
CDR3aa: CSVESSFESFFGESTDTQYF

v_gene: TRBV6-5
j_gene: TRBJ1-4
d_gene: -
abundance: -
CDR3nt: TGTGCCAGCAGTACCCTTGGAGCCGGCGGGGAAAAACTGTTTTTT
CDR3aa: CASSTLGAGGEKLFF

v_gene: TRBV27
j_gene: TRBJ2-7
d_gene: TRBD1
abundance: -
CDR3nt: TGTGCCAGCCAGACAGGGGCCAGGGACGAGCAGTACTTC
CDR3aa: CASQTGARDEQYF

v_gene: TRBV4-1
j_gene: TRBJ1-3
d_gene: -
abundance: -
CDR3nt: TGCGCCAGCAGCCAAGAACAGCGAAACACCATATATTTT
CDR3aa: CASSQEQRNTIYF

v_gene: TRBV7-2
j_gene: TRBJ1-1
d_gene: -
abundance: -
CDR3nt: TGTGCCAGCAGCATGAGGAACACTGAAGCTTTCTTT
CDR3aa: CASSMRNTEAFF

v_gene: TRBV7-2
j_gene: TRBJ1-5
d_gene: TRBD1
abundance: -
CDR3nt: TGTGCCAGCAGACGAACGGGGACAGCCCCGGAGCCCCAGCATTTT
CDR3aa: CASRRTGTAPEPQHF

v_gene: TRBV18
j_gene: TRBJ1-5
d_gene: -
abundance: -
CDR3nt: TGTGCCAGCTCACCCGTGGGGGGGAGCAATCAGCCCCAGCATTTT
CDR3aa: CASSPVGGSNQPQHF

v_gene: TRBV5-8
j_gene: TRBJ2-4
d_gene: TRBD1
abundance: -
CDR3nt: TGTGCCAGCAGCTCTTGGGCAGGGGGCCTCCCGATGGACATTCAGTACTTC
CDR3aa: CASSSWAGGLPMDIQYF

v_gene: TRBV15
j_gene: TRBJ1-6
d_gene: -
abundance: -
CDR3nt: TGTGCCACCAGCAGGAGGAATTCACCCCTCCACTTT
CDR3aa: CATSRRNSPLHF

v_gene: TRBV15
j_gene: TRBJ2-2
d_gene: TRBD1
abundance: once
CDR3nt: TGTGCCACCAGCAGGGACAGGGGAGGATTCGGGGAGCTGTTTTTT
CDR3aa: CATSRDRGGFGELFF

v_gene: TRBV4-1
j_gene: TRBJ2-3
d_gene: -
abundance: -
CDR3nt: TGCGCCAGCAGTCCAAAGGTGGGGGGAACAGATACGCAGTATTTT
CDR3aa: CASSPKVGGTDTQYF

v_gene: TRBV19
j_gene: TRBJ1-4
d_gene: -
abundance: -
CDR3nt: TGTGCCAGTACCAGGGGCAGGGCCCGAAATGAAAAACTGTTTTTT
CDR3aa: CASTRGRARNEKLFF

v_gene: TRBV27
j_gene: TRBJ1-4
d_gene: -
abundance: -
CDR3nt: TGTGCCAGCACGTACGGAGAGTGTATTGAGTTT
CDR3aa: CASTYGECIEF

v_gene: TRBV19
j_gene: TRBJ1-1
d_gene: TRBD1
abundance: -
CDR3nt: TGTGCCAGTAGCAGACAGGGGAAAACTGAAGCTTTCTTT
CDR3aa: CASSRQGKTEAFF

v_gene: TRBV11-2
j_gene: TRBJ2-1
d_gene: TRBD2
abundance: -
CDR3nt: TGTGCCAGCAGCTTCACTAGCGGGGCCCACAATGAGCAGTTCTTC
CDR3aa: CASSFTSGAHNEQFF

v_gene: TRBV9
j_gene: TRBJ2-7
d_gene: -
abundance: -
CDR3nt: TGTGCCAGCAGCGTAGGAGAGCTCTACGAGCAGTACTTC
CDR3aa: CASSVGELYEQYF

v_gene: TRBV12-3/TRBV12-4
j_gene: TRBJ1-1
d_gene: -
abundance: -
CDR3nt: TGTGCCAGCAGCCGACACATCACTGAAGCTTTCTTT
CDR3aa: CASSRHITEAFF

v_gene: TRBV10-3
j_gene: TRBJ1-2
d_gene: TRBD1
abundance: -
CDR3nt: TGTGCCATCAGTGCGAGGGGGACAGGGTCCGGCGGCTACACCTTC
CDR3aa: CAISARGTGSGGYTF

v_gene: TRBV4-1
j_gene: TRBJ2-1
d_gene: TRBD1
abundance: -
CDR3nt: TGCGCCAGCTTACCGGGACAGGGGGTGGGCAATGAGCAGTTCTTC
CDR3aa: CASLPGQGVGNEQFF

v_gene: TRBV7-9
j_gene: TRBJ1-2
d_gene: TRBD1
abundance: -
CDR3nt: TGTGCCAGCAGCTCGACAGGGTTCGGCTACACCTTC
CDR3aa: CASSSTGFGYTF

v_gene: TRBV15
j_gene: TRBJ2-2
d_gene: -
abundance: -
CDR3nt: TGTGCCACCAGCAGAGATCTTGGTCCGGGAACCGGGGAGCTGTTTTTT
CDR3aa: CATSRDLGPGTGELFF

v_gene: TRBV19
j_gene: TRBJ1-5
d_gene: -
abundance: -
CDR3nt: TGTGCCAGTAGTTCCCCCCCGTGGGGGGTTAATCAGCCCCAGCATTTT
CDR3aa: CASSSPPWGVNQPQHF

v_gene: TRBV7-9
j_gene: TRBJ2-7
d_gene: TRBD1
abundance: -
CDR3nt: TGTGCCAGCAGCTATACAGGGGCCAGCGAGCAGTACTTC
CDR3aa: CASSYTGASEQYF

v_gene: TRBV19
j_gene: TRBJ1-5
d_gene: TRBD1
abundance: -
CDR3nt: TGTGCCAGTAGTGCCCGGGACAGGGGGCTAGGGCAGCCCCAGCATTTT
CDR3aa: CASSARDRGLGQPQHF

v_gene: TRBV6-4
j_gene: TRBJ1-2
d_gene: -
abundance: -
CDR3nt: TGTGCCAGCAGTGACTCAGGAGGGGTCTATGGCTACACCTTC
CDR3aa: CASSDSGGVYGYTF

v_gene: TRBV30
j_gene: TRBJ2-5
d_gene: TRBD2
abundance: -
CDR3nt: TGTGCCTGGAGCTCAGCGGGGGCGGGGGAGACCCAGTACTTC
CDR3aa: CAWSSAGAGETQYF

v_gene: TRBV28
j_gene: TRBJ2-7
d_gene: -
abundance: -
CDR3nt: TGTGCCAGCAGTGGAGGGGGCTGGGAGCAGTACTTC
CDR3aa: CASSGGGWEQYF

v_gene: TRBV12-3/TRBV12-4
j_gene: TRBJ2-2
d_gene: -
abundance: -
CDR3nt: TGTGCCAGCAGAGGCGGGACTTCCGGGGAGCTGTTTTTT
CDR3aa: CASRGGTSGELFF

v_gene: TRBV5-4
j_gene: TRBJ2-1
d_gene: -
abundance: -
CDR3nt: TGTGCCAGCAGCCATAAGAGGGTGGTGGGTGAGCAGTTCTTC
CDR3aa: CASSHKRVVGEQFF